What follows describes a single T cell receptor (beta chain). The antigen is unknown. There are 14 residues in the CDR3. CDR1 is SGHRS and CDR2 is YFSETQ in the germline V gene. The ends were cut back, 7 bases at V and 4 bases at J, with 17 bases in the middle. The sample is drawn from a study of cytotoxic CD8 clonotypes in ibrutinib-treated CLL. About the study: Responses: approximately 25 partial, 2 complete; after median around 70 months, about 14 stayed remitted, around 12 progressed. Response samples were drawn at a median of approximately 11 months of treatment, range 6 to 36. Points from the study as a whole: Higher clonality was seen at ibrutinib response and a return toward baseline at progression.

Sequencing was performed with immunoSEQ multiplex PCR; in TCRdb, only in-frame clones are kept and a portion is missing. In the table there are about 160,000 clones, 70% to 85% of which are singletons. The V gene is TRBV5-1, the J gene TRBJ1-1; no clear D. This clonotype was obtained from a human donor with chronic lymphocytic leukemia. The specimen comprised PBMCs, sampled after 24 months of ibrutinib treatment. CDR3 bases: TGCGCCAGCGCGGTTGGGGAGGAGGGCACTGAAGCTTTCTTT. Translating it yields CASAVGEEGTEAFF.